This entry features one TCR beta chain sequence. The ends were cut back, 4 bases at V and 0 bases at J, with 20 bases in the middle. Germline lookup yields CDR1 SGDLS and CDR2 YYNGEE. The CDR3 consists of 17 residues. The sample originates from a study of regulatory T cells in long-lasting Graves disease. Study as a whole: Duration of antithyroid drug therapy among newly diagnosed Graves' patients was under 3 months.

The time point here: newly diagnosed GD, antithyroid drugs for less than 3 months. PBMC-derived RNA was used for the TCR library. Arm-PCR of CDR3 regions with iRepertoire HTBI primers generated TCR beta libraries. TCRdb analysed the multiplex PCR reads with MiXCR anew, one entry per CDR3 protein. The table lists approximately 350,000 distinct CDR3 sequences, about 12% of them singletons. This sample also belongs to another study, concerning T cells in Graves' hyperthyroidism and ophthalmopathy.

This TCR came from a woman aged 18 to 35 with Graves disease. This rearrangement joins TRBV9 to TRBJ2-7, with D possibly matching TRBD1 (5 bases). The source was peripheral blood mononuclear cells (PBMCs), collected at new diagnosis, from a patient treated with antithyroid drugs. CDR3 protein: CASSPPPLDRFSYEQYF. The DNA for the CDR3 is TGTGCCAGCAGCCCCCCCCCTCTTGACAGATTCTCCTACGAGCAGTACTTC.